This T cell receptor (beta chain) appears in the sequencing data of a study of blood T cell repertoires in COVID-19 (dated by TCRdb to between 2020 and 2021). Context from the whole study: Samples from collaborators originated in the United States, Italy and Spain and spanned both the acute and convalescent phases of COVID-19. Where available, HLA class I and class II types were taken from metadata supplied by the sample provider and were not determined by assay-based typing. The prospective study material was composed of cDNA or gDNA derived from T cells, B-cell-depleted T cells, or PBMCs. Nearly every sample came with metadata listing a de-identified subject ID, COVID-19 status, age in years and sex. A freely available public database, intended as a resource for researchers studying the immune response to SARS-CoV-2, is where the repertoires were released. Subjects who had been exposed to COVID-19, were actively infected with it, or had recovered from it provided the deeply sampled blood TCRbeta repertoires that made up the dataset. Samples were obtained from the ongoing ImmuneRACE study (first 160 participants) and from 1,200 or so subjects provided by 6 global collaborators.

TCRbeta CDR3 regions were amplified from genomic DNA by means of the immunoSEQ Assay, a bias-controlled multiplex PCR. As for how the authors treated the data: Within the assay, amplification of reference gene primers was used to estimate how many nucleated cells each sample contained. To quantify the absolute abundance of each unique TCRbeta CDR3 rearrangement, sequence reads were collapsed and filtered. For each sample, productive Simpson clonality was calculated by taking the square root of Simpson's diversity index across productive rearrangements. The clones in this table, taken by TCRdb from immuneACCESS, are in-frame only. Not every clone is retained; where verified, under half of the shortfall comes from an unresolved V gene, and the cause of the rest is unknown. V and J calls plus clone size are reproduced from that table; the DNA served to infer D and trimming. This sample lists more than 400,000 clones; approximately 85% were detected once. The ten largest clonotypes hold 3% to 4% of the sample.

Points the paper makes about the study in general: The quantity of clinical and demographic metadata differed by source and by participant and was supplied without curation.

As regards this clone: Its antigen is currently not known. Within one base of it there is no much larger clone, and no base qualities were kept.

Collaborating institutions collected whole blood in K2EDTA tubes following their own protocols. For TCRbeta analysis, collaborator samples were shipped as frozen whole blood, as isolated PBMCs, or as DNA extracted from either sample type. The germline V end is reduced by 6 bases and the J end by 0 bases; junction bases left unmatched: 11. Reading from cysteine to phenylalanine, the CDR3 counts 17 amino acids. The only DNA kept is the CDR3, 51 bases in frame from the first base. The germline V gene provides CDR1 SGHVS and CDR2 FQNEAQ. Sequenced material: peripheral blood. This TCR came from a human donor in a cohort sampled during active COVID-19. This sequence uses TRBV7-8 and TRBJ1-3; the junction holds 7 bases that match TRBD1. The bases read TGTGCCAGCAGGCTAGGACAGGACTATATCTCTGGAAACACCATATATTTT. This codes for CASRLGQDYISGNTIYF.